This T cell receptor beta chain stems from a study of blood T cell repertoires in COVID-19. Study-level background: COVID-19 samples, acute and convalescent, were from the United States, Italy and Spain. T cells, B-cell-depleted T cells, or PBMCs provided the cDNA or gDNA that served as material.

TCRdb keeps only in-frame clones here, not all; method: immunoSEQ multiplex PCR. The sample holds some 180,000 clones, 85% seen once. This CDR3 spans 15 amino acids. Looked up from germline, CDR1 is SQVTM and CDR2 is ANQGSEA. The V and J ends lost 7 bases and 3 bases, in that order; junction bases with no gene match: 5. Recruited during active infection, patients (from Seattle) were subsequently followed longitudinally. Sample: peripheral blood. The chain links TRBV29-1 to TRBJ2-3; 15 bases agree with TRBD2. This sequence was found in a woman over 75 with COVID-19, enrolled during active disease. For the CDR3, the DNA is TGCAGCGCAGGACTAGCGGGGGGGCCAACAGATACGCAGTATTTT. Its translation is CSAGLAGGPTDTQYF.